This T cell receptor beta chain was recorded in a study of T cell responses to AZD1222 COVID-19 vaccine. Using immunoSEQ multiplex PCR, the repertoire was profiled, and TCRdb retains in-frame clones only, with some absent. The table has around 150,000 clones, around 90% seen once; the top ten hold roughly 4%. Germline V lookup: CDR1 SGHVS, CDR2 FQNEAQ. There are 15 residues in the CDR3. V dropped 1 base and J dropped 6 bases, with 16 bases sitting between them. Study-wide findings and caveats: White British donors predominated, females outnumbered males, and clonal diversity was possibly underestimated. At baseline, seropositivity was found in only 5 to 7 AZD1222 recipients.

Second doses at about 4 or about 12 weeks were pooled. For this clone: The antigen is not known.

The clonotype originates from an adult who received the AZD1222 COVID-19 vaccine. V gene TRBV7-8 combines with J gene TRBJ2-7, with D perhaps being TRBD1 or TRBD2 (5 bases each). Specimen: peripheral blood, collected 28 days after the second AZD1222 dose. The CDR3 sequence: CASSLVRQGVGEQYF. Written as DNA, the CDR3 is TGTGCCAGCAGCTTAGTTAGGCAGGGAGTTGGCGAGCAGTACTTC.